The entry below describes one T cell receptor beta chain. Its target is unknown. Trimming removed 1 base at V and 9 bases at J, with 7 bases between. The CDR3 extends over 12 amino acids. Germline assignment: CDR1 SGHNT and CDR2 YYREEE (reference sequence). The data originate from a study of cytomegalovirus exposure and HLA in healthy donors. Study-level findings and limits: Later on, a genetic analysis was performed. It linked a missense variant in DCLRE1C with V- and J-gene trimming of TCR beta.

A multiplex PCR was run with 60 Vbeta primers and 13 Jbeta primers. Profiled with immunoSEQ multiplex PCR; TCRdb holds only in-frame clones, not every one. Of 190,000 or so clones listed, around four fifths are singletons. This receptor was identified in a woman aged 45-60 years in good health and CMV-seropositive. The specimen was PBMCs. The gene calls are TRBV5-4 and TRBJ2-2, with unresolved D. The CDR3 spells CASSLIGRELFF. In DNA, the CDR3 is TGTGCCAGCAGCTTGATTGGCCGGGAGCTGTTTTTT.